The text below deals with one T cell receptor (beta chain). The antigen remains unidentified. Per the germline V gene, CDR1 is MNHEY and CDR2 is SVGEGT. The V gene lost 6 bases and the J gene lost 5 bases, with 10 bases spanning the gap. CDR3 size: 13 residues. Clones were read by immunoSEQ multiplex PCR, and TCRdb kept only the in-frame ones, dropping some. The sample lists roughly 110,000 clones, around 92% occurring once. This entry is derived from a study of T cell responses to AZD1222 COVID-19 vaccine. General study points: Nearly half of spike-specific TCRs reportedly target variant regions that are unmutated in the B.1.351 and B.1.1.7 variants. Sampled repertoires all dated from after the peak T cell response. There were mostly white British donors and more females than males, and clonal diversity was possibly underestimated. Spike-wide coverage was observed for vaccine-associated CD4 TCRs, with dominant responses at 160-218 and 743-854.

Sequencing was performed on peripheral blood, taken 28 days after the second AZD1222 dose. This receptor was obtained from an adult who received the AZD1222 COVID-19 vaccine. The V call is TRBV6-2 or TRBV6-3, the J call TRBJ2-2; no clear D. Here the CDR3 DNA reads TGTGCCAGCAGCCCTATGGTTACCGGGGAGCTGTTTTTT. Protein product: CASSPMVTGELFF.